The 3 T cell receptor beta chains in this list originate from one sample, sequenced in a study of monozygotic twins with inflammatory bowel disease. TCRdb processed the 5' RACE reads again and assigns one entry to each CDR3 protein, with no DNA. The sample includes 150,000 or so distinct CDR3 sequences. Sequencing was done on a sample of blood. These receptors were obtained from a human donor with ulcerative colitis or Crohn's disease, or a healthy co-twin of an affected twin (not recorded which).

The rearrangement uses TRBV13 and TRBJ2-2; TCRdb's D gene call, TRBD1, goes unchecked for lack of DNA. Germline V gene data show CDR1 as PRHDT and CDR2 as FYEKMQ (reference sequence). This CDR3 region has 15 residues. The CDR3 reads CASSFQGKNTGELFF.

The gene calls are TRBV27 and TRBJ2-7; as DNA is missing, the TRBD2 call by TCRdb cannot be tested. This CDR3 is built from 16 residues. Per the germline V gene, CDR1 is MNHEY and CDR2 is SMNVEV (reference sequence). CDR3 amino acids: CASSLSRGLGTYEQYF.

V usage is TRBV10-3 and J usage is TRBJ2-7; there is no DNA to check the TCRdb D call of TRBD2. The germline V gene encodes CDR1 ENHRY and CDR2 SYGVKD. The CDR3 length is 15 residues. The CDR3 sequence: CACGSQVLFSYEQYF.